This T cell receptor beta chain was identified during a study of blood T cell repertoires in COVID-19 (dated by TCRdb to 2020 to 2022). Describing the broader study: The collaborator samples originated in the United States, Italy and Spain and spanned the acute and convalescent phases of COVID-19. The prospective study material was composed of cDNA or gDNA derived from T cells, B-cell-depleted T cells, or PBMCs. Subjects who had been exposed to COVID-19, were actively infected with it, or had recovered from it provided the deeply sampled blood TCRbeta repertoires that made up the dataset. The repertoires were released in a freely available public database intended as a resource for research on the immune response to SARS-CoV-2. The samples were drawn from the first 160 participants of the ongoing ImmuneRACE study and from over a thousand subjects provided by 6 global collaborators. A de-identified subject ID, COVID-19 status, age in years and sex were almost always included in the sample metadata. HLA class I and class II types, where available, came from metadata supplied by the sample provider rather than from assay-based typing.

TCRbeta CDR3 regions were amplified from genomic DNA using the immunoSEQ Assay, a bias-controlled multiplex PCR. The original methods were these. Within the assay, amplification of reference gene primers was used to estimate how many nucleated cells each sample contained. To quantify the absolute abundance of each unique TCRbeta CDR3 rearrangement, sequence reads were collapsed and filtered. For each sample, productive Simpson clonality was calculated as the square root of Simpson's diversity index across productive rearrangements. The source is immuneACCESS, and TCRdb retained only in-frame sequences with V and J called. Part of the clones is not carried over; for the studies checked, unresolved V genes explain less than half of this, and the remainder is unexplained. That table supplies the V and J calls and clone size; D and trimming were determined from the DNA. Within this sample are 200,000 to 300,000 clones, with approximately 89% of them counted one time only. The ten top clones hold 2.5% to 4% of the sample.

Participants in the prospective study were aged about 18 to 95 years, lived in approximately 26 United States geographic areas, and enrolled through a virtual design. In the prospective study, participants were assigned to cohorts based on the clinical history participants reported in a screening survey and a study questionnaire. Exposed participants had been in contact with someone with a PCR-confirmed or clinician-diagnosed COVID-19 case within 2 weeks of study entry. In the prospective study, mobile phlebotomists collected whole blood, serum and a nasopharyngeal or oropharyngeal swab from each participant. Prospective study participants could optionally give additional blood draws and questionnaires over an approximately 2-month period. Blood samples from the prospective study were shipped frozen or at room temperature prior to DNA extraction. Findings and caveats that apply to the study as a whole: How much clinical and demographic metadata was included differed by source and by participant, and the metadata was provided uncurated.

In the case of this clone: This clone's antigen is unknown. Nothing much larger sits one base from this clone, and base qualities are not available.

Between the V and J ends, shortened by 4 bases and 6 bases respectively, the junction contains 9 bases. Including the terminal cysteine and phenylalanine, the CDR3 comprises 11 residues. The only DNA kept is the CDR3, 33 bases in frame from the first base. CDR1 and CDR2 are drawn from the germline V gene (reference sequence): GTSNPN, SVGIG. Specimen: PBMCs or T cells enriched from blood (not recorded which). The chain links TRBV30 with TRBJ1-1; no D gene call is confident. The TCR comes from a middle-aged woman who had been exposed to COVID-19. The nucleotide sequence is TGTGCCTGGACTATCTTGGCTGAAGCTTTCTTT. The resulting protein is CAWTILAEAFF. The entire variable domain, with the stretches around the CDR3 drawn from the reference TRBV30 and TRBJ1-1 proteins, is SQTIHQWPATLVQPVGSPLSLECTVEGTSNPNLYWYRQAAGRGLQLLFYSVGIGQISSEVPQNLSASRPQDRQFILSSKKLLLSDSGFYLCAWTILAEAFFGQGTRLTVV.